This T cell receptor (beta chain) was retrieved from a study of beta chain features in type 1 diabetes. Study-wide results and caveats: All four CD4+ subsets from Type 1 diabetes patients carried moderately but significantly shorter TCRB CDR3s.

Since all of the isolated RNA was reverse transcribed, expressed TCRB transcripts were what got sequenced. Produced via immunoSEQ multiplex PCR; TCRdb's table is partial and in-frame only. This repertoire shows approximately 600,000 clones, roughly 12% found once; its top ten account for about 0.11%. As to this clone: Its target is not known.

The sequence was obtained from a man aged 25 to 40 with type 1 diabetes. Sequencing used naive CD4+ T cells from blood.

The DNA of the CDR3 is TGTGCCAGCAGAGCCAGGGGGCAAGGGACAGATACGCAGTATTTT. Translation gives CASRARGQGTDTQYF. This sequence joins TRBV9 and TRBJ2-3, with TRBD1 matching 8 bases. V was pared by 5 bases and J by 3 bases, with 8 bases of the junction left unmatched. The germline CDR1 and CDR2 sequences are SGDLS and YYNGEE. The CDR3 has 15 residues. Full variable domain (outside the CDR3, taken from reference TRBV9 and TRBJ2-3): DSGVTQTPKHLITATGQRVTLRCSPRSGDLSVYWYQQSLDQGLQFLIQYYNGEERAKGNILERFSAQQFPDLHSELNLSSLELGDSALYFCASRARGQGTDTQYFGPGTRLTVL.